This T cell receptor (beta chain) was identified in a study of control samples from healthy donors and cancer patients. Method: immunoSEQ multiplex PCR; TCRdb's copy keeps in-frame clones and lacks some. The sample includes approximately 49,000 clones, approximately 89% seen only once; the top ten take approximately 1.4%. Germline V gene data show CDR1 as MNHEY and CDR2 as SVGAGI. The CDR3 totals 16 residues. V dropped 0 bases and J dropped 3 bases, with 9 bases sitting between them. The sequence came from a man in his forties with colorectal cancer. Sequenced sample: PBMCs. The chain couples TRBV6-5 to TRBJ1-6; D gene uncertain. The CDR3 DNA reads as TGTGCCAGCAGTTACTCTACCGGGGACTATAATTCACCCCTCCACTTT. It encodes CASSYSTGDYNSPLHF.